This is a list of T cell receptor beta chains from one sample in a study of beta chain features in type 1 diabetes. Assay used: immunoSEQ multiplex PCR; TCRdb lists only in-frame clones, some missing. The sample yields around 360,000 clones, around 12% seen once. Sample: naive CD4+ T cells from blood. The origin of the receptors is a woman aged 18 to 35 with type 1 diabetes. Each CDR3 is given with its conserved first and last residue. The D gene is left open where the match is weak. Clone sizes are given selectively: once, few, many, or a class where the clone is expanded.

d_gene	abundance	v_gene	j_gene	CDR3aa	CDR3nt
TRBD2	few	TRBV18	TRBJ2-1	CASSLRTSASYNEQFF	TGTGCCAGCTCATTACGGACTAGCGCAAGCTACAATGAGCAGTTCTTC
TRBD2	NA	TRBV6-5	TRBJ2-5	CASSPASGIETQYF	TGTGCCAGCAGCCCCGCCAGCGGGATTGAGACCCAGTACTTC
TRBD2	NA	TRBV4-2	TRBJ2-1	CASSLAGVVVNEQFF	TGTGCCAGCAGCCTAGCGGGAGTTGTTGTAAATGAGCAGTTCTTC
NA	few	TRBV21-1	TRBJ2-2	CASSPRTGNTGELFF	TGTGCCAGCAGTCCTAGGACAGGGAACACCGGGGAGCTGTTTTTT
NA	NA	TRBV7-6	TRBJ1-6	CASSVQGSSYNSPLHF	TGTGCCAGCAGCGTGCAGGGGAGCTCCTATAATTCACCCCTCCACTTT
TRBD2	few	TRBV29-1	TRBJ2-1	CSVDAGASYNEQFF	TGCAGCGTCGATGCGGGAGCCTCCTACAATGAGCAGTTCTTC
NA	NA	TRBV4-3	TRBJ1-2	CASSTNRVSYGYTF	TGCGCCAGCAGCACAAACAGGGTGAGCTATGGCTACACCTTC
NA	NA	TRBV7-2	TRBJ2-5	CASSSSLAEETQYF	TGTGCCAGCAGCTCCTCGTTAGCGGAAGAGACCCAGTACTTC
TRBD1	NA	TRBV5-6	TRBJ1-5	CASSLGQGARRDQPQHF	TGTGCCAGCAGCTTGGGGCAGGGGGCCCGTCGGGATCAGCCCCAGCATTTT
NA	NA	TRBV6-5	TRBJ2-2	CASSRSLLGGELFF	TGTGCCAGCAGCCGTAGCCTACTGGGCGGGGAGCTGTTTTTT
TRBD2	NA	TRBV4-3	TRBJ2-1	CASSQVPTSGDYNEQFF	TGCGCCAGCAGCCAAGTTCCAACTAGCGGGGATTACAATGAGCAGTTCTTC
TRBD2	few	TRBV7-2	TRBJ2-1	CASSFLAGGHEQFF	TGTGCCAGCAGCTTTCTAGCGGGAGGTCATGAGCAGTTCTTC
TRBD1	few	TRBV7-3	TRBJ2-2	CASSFTSGTANTGELFF	TGTGCCAGCAGCTTTACCTCCGGGACAGCCAACACCGGGGAGCTGTTTTTT
TRBD1	NA	TRBV5-4	TRBJ2-5	CASSQPGQGARTQYF	TGTGCCAGCAGCCAACCGGGACAGGGGGCCCGAACCCAGTACTTC
TRBD1	few	TRBV18	TRBJ1-1	CASSPTTGAREAFF	TGTGCCAGCTCACCAACGACAGGGGCCCGGGAAGCTTTCTTT
NA	few	TRBV7-2	TRBJ1-1	CASSLAGVNTEAFF	TGTGCCAGCAGCTTGGCAGGGGTGAACACTGAAGCTTTCTTT
NA	NA	TRBV6-6	TRBJ1-1	CASSYLAGWDTEAFF	TGTGCCAGCAGTTATCTCGCAGGGTGGGACACTGAAGCTTTCTTT
TRBD2	NA	TRBV27	TRBJ2-1	CASKGLAGANEQFF	TGTGCCAGCAAAGGACTAGCGGGAGCGAATGAGCAGTTCTTC
TRBD1	few	TRBV6-6	TRBJ2-1	CASRGDRINNEQFF	TGTGCCAGCAGAGGGGACAGGATAAACAATGAGCAGTTCTTC
TRBD2	NA	TRBV7-2	TRBJ2-5	CASRLAGVGTQYF	TGTGCCAGCAGACTAGCGGGAGTGGGGACCCAGTACTTC
NA	NA	TRBV25-1	TRBJ1-6	CASSPGGESYNSPLHF	TGTGCCAGCAGTCCGGGGGGGGAATCCTATAATTCACCCCTCCACTTT
NA	few	TRBV6-5	TRBJ2-1	CATRPPGRSYNEQFF	TGTGCCACCAGACCTCCAGGAAGGTCCTACAATGAGCAGTTCTTC
TRBD1	NA	TRBV4-3	TRBJ1-2	CASSQEGQGYGYTF	TGCGCCAGCAGCCAAGAGGGACAGGGCTATGGCTACACCTTC
TRBD2	NA	TRBV7-3	TRBJ2-1	CASSPSGTSVNEQFF	TGTGCCAGCAGCCCTTCCGGGACTAGCGTCAATGAGCAGTTCTTC